This is a list of T cell receptor beta chains from one sample in a study of cytomegalovirus exposure and HLA in healthy donors. Clones were read by immunoSEQ multiplex PCR, and TCRdb kept only the in-frame ones, dropping some. The table includes 150,000 to 200,000 clones, 81% detected once. Material for sequencing was PBMCs. The receptors were sampled from a man between 18 and 35 years old in good health and CMV-seronegative. The CDR3 runs from the conserved cysteine through the conserved F or W. The D gene is left open where the match is weak. Not all rows give a size; the values are once, few, many and, for expanded clones, a class.

TGCGCCAGCAGCTCCGGGACAAACTATGGCTACACCTTC | CASSSGTNYGYTF | TRBJ1-2 | TRBV5-1 | . | 13 | .
TGTGCTAGCAGCCGAGGACTAGCGGGGGGTTCTAGCACAGATACGCAGTATTTT | CASSRGLAGGSSTDTQYF | TRBJ2-3 | TRBV7-7 | . | 18 | TRBD2
TGTGCCAGCAGCTTAGTTAAACAGGACACCGGGGAGCTGTTTTTT | CASSLVKQDTGELFF | TRBJ2-2 | TRBV7-8 | . | 15 | .
TGTGCCAGCAGCCAGGACAGTCGGGATGGGAATGAGCAGTTCTTC | CASSQDSRDGNEQFF | TRBJ2-1 | TRBV6-1 | . | 15 | .
TGCGCCAGCAGCCAACGGGACAGGGGTGGGGAGACCCAGTACTTC | CASSQRDRGGETQYF | TRBJ2-5 | TRBV4-3 | . | 15 | TRBD1
TGTGCCAGCTCGCTAAATCCAGGGAAACAGCCCCAGCATTTT | CASSLNPGKQPQHF | TRBJ1-5 | TRBV18 | . | 14 | .
TGTGCCAGCAGTTACCCCGACCGGGGAGGCAAAGAAAAACTGTTTTTT | CASSYPDRGGKEKLFF | TRBJ1-4 | TRBV6-6 | few | 16 | .
TGTGCCAGCAGCTTGGTCGTACTAGCGGGAGTTTTAGGCAATGAGCAGTTCTTC | CASSLVVLAGVLGNEQFF | TRBJ2-1 | TRBV5-4 | . | 18 | TRBD2
TGTGCCAGAAGCCCGGGACAGCGAGGGGAGACCCAGTACTTC | CARSPGQRGETQYF | TRBJ2-5 | TRBV5-3 | . | 14 | TRBD1
TGTGCCAGCCACAGGGGAAACTATGGCTACACCTTC | CASHRGNYGYTF | TRBJ1-2 | TRBV28 | . | 12 | TRBD1
TGCAGCGCTAGGGGCGGGGATGGGGCCAACGTCCTGACTTTC | CSARGGDGANVLTF | TRBJ2-6 | TRBV29-1 | . | 14 | .
TGTGCCAGCAGCGTAGACATGGGTGATTTTCTCTTCTCGGGACTAGCGTCGACCGGGGAGCTGTTTTTT | CASSVDMGDFLFSGLASTGELFF | TRBJ2-2 | TRBV9 | . | 23 | TRBD2